The clone carrying this T cell receptor (beta chain) was recorded at least ten times. Antigen: not known. The sample belongs to a study of T-cell memory formation after mild COVID-19. 5'RACE primed at constant segments yielded TCR alpha and TCR beta cDNA libraries bearing sample barcodes and UMIs. TCRdb called the 5' RACE reads again in MiXCR, with one record for every CDR3 protein. The table has 280,000 or so distinct CDR3 sequences, roughly 17% seen once; the top ten hold 23%. V was pared by 6 bases and J by 6 bases, with 12 bases between. Germline assignment: CDR1 LGHNA and CDR2 YSLEER. This CDR3 has 13 amino acids. Findings and caveats of the study: CD4+ contracting clones lay mainly in CM and EM, CD8+ ones in EMRA. Contracting clones from day 15 to 85 showed balanced CD4/CD8; later expanders favored CD4+.

The TCR sequence derives from a young man who had mild COVID-19 (a few samples of this study predate the infection). Cell type and time point are not known. Sequenced sample: PBMCs or a T cell subset sorted from them (not recorded which). J is TRBJ1-5 and V is TRBV4-3; D uncertain. The CDR3 nucleotides are TGCGCCAGCAGTGCCAGTTCTGGTCAGCCCCAGCATTTT. This sequence encodes CASSASSGQPQHF.